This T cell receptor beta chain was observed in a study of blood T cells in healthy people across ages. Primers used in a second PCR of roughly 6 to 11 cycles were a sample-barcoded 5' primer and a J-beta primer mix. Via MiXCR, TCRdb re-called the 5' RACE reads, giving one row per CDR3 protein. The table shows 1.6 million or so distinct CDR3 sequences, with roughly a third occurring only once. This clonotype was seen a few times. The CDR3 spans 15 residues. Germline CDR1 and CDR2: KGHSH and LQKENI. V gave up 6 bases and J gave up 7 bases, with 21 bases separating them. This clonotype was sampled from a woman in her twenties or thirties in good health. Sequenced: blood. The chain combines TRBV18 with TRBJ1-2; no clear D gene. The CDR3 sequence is CASSQTRTEAVGYTF. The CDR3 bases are TGTGCCAGCTCCCAAACTCGGACGGAGGCGGTTGGCTACACCTTC.